This entry concerns a single TCR beta chain. Its specific antigen is unknown. Per-base qualities were not stored, and no clone one base away is much larger. Each collaborating institution followed its own protocols to collect whole blood in K2EDTA tubes. For TCRbeta analysis, collaborator samples were shipped as frozen whole blood, as isolated PBMCs, or as DNA extracted from either sample type. This entry belongs to a study of blood T cell repertoires in COVID-19 (dated by TCRdb to 2019 to 2021). Some background on the complete study: Collaborator samples came from the United States, Italy and Spain and covered acute and convalescent phases of COVID-19. HLA class I and class II types, where available, came from metadata supplied by the sample provider rather than from assay-based typing. Subjects who had been exposed to COVID-19, were actively infected with it, or had recovered from it provided the deeply sampled blood TCRbeta repertoires that made up the dataset. Samples came from the ongoing ImmuneRACE study (first 160 participants) plus 1,254 subjects from 6 global collaborators. The repertoires were released in a freely available public database meant as a resource for research on the immune response to SARS-CoV-2. Sample metadata almost always included a de-identified subject ID, COVID-19 status, age in years and sex. The prospective study material was composed of cDNA or gDNA derived from T cells, B-cell-depleted T cells, or PBMCs.

The germline V and J ends show losses of 1 base and 5 bases respectively, and no gene match explains 5 bases of the junction. Looking up the germline V gene yields CDR1 SNHLY and CDR2 FYNNEI. The CDR3 runs 16 amino acids, cysteine and phenylalanine included. The kept DNA is CDR3 alone, 48 bases in frame from the first base. Study-wide findings and limitations: The quantity of clinical and demographic metadata differed by source and by participant and was supplied without curation.

TCRbeta CDR3 regions were amplified from genomic DNA using the immunoSEQ Assay, a bias-controlled multiplex PCR. The source study handled its data this way. Within the assay, amplification of reference gene primers was used to estimate how many nucleated cells each sample contained. To quantify the absolute abundance of each unique TCRbeta CDR3 rearrangement, sequence reads were collapsed and filtered. For each sample, productive Simpson clonality was calculated as the square root of Simpson's diversity index over productive rearrangements. TCRdb mirrors the immuneACCESS table, restricted to in-frame sequences. Some clones are absent from its copies; in checked studies, under half trace to an unresolved V gene, and the reason for the others is unknown. That table is the source of V, J and clone size, and D and trimming were worked out from the DNA. The sample records approximately 500,000 clones, 80% to 90% of which are singletons. The top ten clonotypes cover about 3% of the sample.

Material: peripheral blood. The chain employs TRBV2 and TRBJ2-2; TRBD1 aligns with 9 central bases. The sequence derives from a human donor in a cohort sampled during active COVID-19. The encoded CDR3 is CASSEVGQGRTGELFF. The nucleotide sequence reads as follows: TGTGCCAGCAGTGAAGTGGGACAGGGTAGGACCGGGGAGCTGTTTTTT.